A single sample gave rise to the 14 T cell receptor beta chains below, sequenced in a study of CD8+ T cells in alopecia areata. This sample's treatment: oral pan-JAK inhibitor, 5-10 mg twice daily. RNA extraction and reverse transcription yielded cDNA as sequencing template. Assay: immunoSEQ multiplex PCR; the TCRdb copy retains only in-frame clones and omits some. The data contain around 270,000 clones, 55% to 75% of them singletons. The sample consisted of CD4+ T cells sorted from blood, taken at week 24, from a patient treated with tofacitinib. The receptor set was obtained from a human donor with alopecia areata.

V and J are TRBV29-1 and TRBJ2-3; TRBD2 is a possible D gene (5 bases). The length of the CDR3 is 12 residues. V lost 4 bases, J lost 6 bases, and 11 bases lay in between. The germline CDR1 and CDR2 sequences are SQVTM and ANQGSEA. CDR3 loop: CSVGGLRDTQYF. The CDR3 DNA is TGCAGCGTTGGCGGGCTTCGTGATACGCAGTATTTT.

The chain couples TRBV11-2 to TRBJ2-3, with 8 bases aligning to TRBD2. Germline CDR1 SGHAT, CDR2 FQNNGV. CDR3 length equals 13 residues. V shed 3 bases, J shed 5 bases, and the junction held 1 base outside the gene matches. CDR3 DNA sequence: TGTGCCAGCAGCTTCCGGGGGGGAGATACGCAGTATTTT. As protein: CASSFRGGDTQYF.

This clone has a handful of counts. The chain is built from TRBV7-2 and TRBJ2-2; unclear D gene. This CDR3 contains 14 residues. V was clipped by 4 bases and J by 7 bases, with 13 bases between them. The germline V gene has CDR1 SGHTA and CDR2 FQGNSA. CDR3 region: CASSWGEDGGELFF. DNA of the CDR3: TGTGCCAGCAGCTGGGGTGAAGATGGCGGGGAGCTGTTTTTT.

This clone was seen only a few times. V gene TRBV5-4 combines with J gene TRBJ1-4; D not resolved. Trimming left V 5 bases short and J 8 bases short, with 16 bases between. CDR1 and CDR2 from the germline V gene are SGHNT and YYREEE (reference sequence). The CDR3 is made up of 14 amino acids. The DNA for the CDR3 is TGTGCCAGCAGTTCTGAGGGAGGATGGGAAAAACTGTTTTTT. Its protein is CASSSEGGWEKLFF.

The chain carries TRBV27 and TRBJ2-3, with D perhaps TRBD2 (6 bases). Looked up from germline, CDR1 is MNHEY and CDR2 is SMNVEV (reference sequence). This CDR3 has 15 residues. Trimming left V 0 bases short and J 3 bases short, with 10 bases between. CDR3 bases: TGTGCCAGCAGTTTATCGAGGCGGGGAACAGATACGCAGTATTTT. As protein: CASSLSRRGTDTQYF.

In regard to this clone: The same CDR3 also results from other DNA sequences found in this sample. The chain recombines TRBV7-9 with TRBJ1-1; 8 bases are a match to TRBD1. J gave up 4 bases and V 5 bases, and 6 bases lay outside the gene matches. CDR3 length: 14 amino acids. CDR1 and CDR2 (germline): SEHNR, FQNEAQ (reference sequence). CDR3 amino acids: CASSPGTGGTEAFF. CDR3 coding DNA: TGTGCCAGCAGCCCCGGGACAGGAGGCACTGAAGCTTTCTTT.

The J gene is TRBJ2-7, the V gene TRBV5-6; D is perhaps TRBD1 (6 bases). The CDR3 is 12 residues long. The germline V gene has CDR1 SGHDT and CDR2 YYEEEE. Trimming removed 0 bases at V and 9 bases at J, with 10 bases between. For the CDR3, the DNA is TGTGCCAGCAGCTTGGACAGGGAAGTGCAGTACTTC. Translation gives CASSLDREVQYF. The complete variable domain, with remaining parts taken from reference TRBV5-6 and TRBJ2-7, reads DAGVTQSPTHLIKTRGQQVTLRCSPKSGHDTVSWYQQALGQGPQFIFQYYEEEERQRGNFPDRFSGHQFPNYSSELNVNALLLGDSALYLCASSLDREVQYFGPGTRLTVT.

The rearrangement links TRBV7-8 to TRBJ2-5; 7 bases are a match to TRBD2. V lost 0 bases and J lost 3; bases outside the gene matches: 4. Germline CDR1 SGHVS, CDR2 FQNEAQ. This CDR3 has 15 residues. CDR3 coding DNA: TGTGCCAGCAGCTTAGCGGGAGCGGGGAAAGAGACCCAGTACTTC. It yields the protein CASSLAGAGKETQYF. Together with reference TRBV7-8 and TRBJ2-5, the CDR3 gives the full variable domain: GAGVSQSPRYKVAKRGQDVALRCDPISGHVSLFWYQQALGQGPEFLTYFQNEAQLDKSGLPSDRFFAERPEGSVSTLKIQRTQQEDSAVYLCASSLAGAGKETQYFGPGTRLLVL.

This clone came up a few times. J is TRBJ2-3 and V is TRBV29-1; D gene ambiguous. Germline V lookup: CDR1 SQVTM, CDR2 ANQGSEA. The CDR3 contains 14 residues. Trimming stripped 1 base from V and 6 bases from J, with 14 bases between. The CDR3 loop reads CSVEATVDSDTQYF. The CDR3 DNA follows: TGCAGCGTTGAAGCGACTGTAGACTCGGATACGCAGTATTTT.

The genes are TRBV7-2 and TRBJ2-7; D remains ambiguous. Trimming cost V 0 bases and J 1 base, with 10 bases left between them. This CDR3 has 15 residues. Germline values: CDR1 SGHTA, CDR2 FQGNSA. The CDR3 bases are TGTGCCAGCAGCTTAGCGAGAGTGAAGTCCTACGAGCAGTACTTC. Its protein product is CASSLARVKSYEQYF.

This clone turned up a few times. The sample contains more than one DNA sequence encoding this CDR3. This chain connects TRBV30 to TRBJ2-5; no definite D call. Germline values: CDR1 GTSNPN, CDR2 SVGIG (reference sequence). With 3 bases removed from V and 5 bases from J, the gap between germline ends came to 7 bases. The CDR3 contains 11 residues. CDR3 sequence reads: CAWSFTETQYF. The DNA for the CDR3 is TGTGCCTGGAGCTTTACCGAGACCCAGTACTTC.

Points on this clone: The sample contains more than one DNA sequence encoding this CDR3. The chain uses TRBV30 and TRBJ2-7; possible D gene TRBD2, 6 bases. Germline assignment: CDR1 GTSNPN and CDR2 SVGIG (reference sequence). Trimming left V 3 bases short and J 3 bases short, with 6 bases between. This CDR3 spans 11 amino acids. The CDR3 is CAWSGSYEQYF. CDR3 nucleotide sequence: TGTGCCTGGAGCGGGAGCTACGAGCAGTACTTC.

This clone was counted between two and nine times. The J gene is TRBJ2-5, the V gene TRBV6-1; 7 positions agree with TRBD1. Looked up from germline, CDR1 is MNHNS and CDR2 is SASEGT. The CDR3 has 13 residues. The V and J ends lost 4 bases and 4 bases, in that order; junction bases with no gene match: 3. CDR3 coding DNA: TGTGCCAGCAGTGTCAGGGGGAGAGAGACCCAGTACTTC. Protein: CASSVRGRETQYF.

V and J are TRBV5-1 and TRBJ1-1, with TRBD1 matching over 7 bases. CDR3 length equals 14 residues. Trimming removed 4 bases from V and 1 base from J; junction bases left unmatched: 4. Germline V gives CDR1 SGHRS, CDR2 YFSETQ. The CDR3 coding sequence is TGCGCCAGCAGCCGACAGGGAGAGAACACTGAAGCTTTCTTT. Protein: CASSRQGENTEAFF.